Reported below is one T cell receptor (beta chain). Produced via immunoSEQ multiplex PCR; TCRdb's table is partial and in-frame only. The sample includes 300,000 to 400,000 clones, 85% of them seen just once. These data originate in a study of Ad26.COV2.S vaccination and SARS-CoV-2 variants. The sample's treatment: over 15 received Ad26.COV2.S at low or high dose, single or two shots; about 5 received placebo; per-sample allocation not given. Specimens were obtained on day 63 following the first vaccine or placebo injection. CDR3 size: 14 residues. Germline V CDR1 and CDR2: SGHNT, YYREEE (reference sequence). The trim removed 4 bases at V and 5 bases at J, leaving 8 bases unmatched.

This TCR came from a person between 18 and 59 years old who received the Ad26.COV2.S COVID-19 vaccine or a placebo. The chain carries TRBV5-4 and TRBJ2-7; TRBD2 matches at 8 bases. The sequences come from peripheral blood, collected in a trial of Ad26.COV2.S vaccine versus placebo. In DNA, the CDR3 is TGTGCCAGCAGCACGAGGCGCGGGGGGAACGAGCAGTACTTC. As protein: CASSTRRGGNEQYF.